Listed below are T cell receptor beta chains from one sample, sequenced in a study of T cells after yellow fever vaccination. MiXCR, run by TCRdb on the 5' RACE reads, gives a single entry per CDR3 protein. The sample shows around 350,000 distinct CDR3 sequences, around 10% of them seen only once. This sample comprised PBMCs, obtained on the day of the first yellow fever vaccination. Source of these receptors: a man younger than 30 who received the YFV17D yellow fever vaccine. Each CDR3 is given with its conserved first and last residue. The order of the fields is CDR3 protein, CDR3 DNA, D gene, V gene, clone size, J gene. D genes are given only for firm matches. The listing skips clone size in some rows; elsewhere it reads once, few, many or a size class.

CDR3 protein: CASSLSRLNEQFF
CDR3 DNA: TGTGCCAGCAGCCTCTCTCGGCTCAATGAGCAGTTCTTC
D gene: NA
V gene: TRBV5-5
clone size: NA
J gene: TRBJ2-1

CDR3 protein: CASTEKRGGLETQYF
CDR3 DNA: TGTGCCAGCACGGAAAAGCGGGGGGGCTTGGAGACCCAGTACTTC
D gene: TRBD2
V gene: TRBV27
clone size: many
J gene: TRBJ2-5

CDR3 protein: CASSLRAVREAGPGANVLTF
CDR3 DNA: TGTGCCAGCAGCTTAAGGGCGGTTAGGGAGGCAGGTCCGGGGGCCAACGTCCTGACTTTC
D gene: NA
V gene: TRBV11-2
clone size: NA
J gene: TRBJ2-6

CDR3 protein: CASTRTGYWNTGELFF
CDR3 DNA: TGTGCCAGCACCCGTACGGGGTACTGGAACACCGGGGAGCTGTTTTTT
D gene: NA
V gene: TRBV9
clone size: NA
J gene: TRBJ2-2

CDR3 protein: CSAPQGHQETQYF
CDR3 DNA: TGCAGTGCTCCGCAGGGCCACCAAGAGACCCAGTACTTC
D gene: NA
V gene: TRBV20-1
clone size: NA
J gene: TRBJ2-5

CDR3 protein: CASSSGGYGELFF
CDR3 DNA: TGTGCCAGCAGTTCAGGGGGGTACGGGGAGCTGTTTTTT
D gene: NA
V gene: TRBV27
clone size: NA
J gene: TRBJ2-2

CDR3 protein: CASSPLSGVTGETQYF
CDR3 DNA: TGCGCCAGCAGCCCCCTTAGCGGGGTCACAGGGGAGACCCAGTACTTC
D gene: TRBD2
V gene: TRBV5-1
clone size: few
J gene: TRBJ2-5

CDR3 protein: CSVGGPQNIQYF
CDR3 DNA: TGCAGCGTTGGGGGACCCCAAAACATTCAGTACTTC
D gene: NA
V gene: TRBV29-1
clone size: many
J gene: TRBJ2-4

CDR3 protein: CASAMTDNQPQHF
CDR3 DNA: TGTGCCAGCGCAATGACAGACAATCAGCCCCAGCATTTT
D gene: NA
V gene: TRBV28
clone size: few
J gene: TRBJ1-5

CDR3 protein: CASSLAVAGLSTDTQYF
CDR3 DNA: TGTGCCAGCAGCTTAGCGGTCGCGGGACTCAGCACAGATACGCAGTATTTT
D gene: NA
V gene: TRBV7-9
clone size: few
J gene: TRBJ2-3

CDR3 protein: CSVAGARTEAFF
CDR3 DNA: TGCAGCGTCGCGGGGGCGCGCACTGAAGCTTTCTTT
D gene: NA
V gene: TRBV29-1
clone size: few
J gene: TRBJ1-1